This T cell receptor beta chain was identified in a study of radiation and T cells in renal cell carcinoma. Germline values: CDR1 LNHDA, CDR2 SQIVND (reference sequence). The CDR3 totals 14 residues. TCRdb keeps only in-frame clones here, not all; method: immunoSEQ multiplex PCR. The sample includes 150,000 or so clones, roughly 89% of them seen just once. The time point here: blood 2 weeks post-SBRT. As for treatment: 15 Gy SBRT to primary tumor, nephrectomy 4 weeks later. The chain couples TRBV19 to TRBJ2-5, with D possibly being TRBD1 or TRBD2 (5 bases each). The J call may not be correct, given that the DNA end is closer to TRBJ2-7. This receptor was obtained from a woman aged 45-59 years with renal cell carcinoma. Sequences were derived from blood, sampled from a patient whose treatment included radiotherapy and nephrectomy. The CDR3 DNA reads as TGTGCCAGTAGGAACAGGAATATAGGAGGCGAGCAGTACTTC. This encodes CASRNRNIGGEQYF.